A single sample gave rise to the 25 T cell receptor beta chains below, sequenced in a study of T cells in Graves' hyperthyroidism and ophthalmopathy. Using RNA transcripts as the source, TCR beta CDR3 regions were amplified. First-round RT-PCR of the TCR CDR3 relied on the HTBI primer set. A single record per CDR3 protein comes from TCRdb applying MiXCR to the multiplex PCR reads. The sample has about 52,000 distinct CDR3 sequences, approximately 48% seen once. The sequencing sample was made of blood. The receptors originated from a woman aged 45-60 years with Graves' ophthalmopathy.

This chain connects TRBV7-9 to TRBJ2-7, with D perhaps TRBD2 (5 bases). Trimming stripped 3 bases from V and 0 bases from J, with 15 bases between. The CDR3 runs to 16 residues. Germline V CDR1 and CDR2: SEHNR, FQNEAQ (reference sequence). CDR3 amino acids: CASSLRAGINSYEQYF. The CDR3 nucleotides read TGTGCCAGCAGCTTGAGGGCAGGCATCAACTCCTACGAGCAGTACTTC.

This clonotype was observed at least ten times. The genes are TRBV6-1 and TRBJ2-5; 11 bases are shared with TRBD2. The CDR3 spans 13 residues. In germline, CDR1 is MNHNS, CDR2 SASEGT. The junction had 3 bases not matched to a gene; V was cut back by 1 base and J by 11 bases. As DNA, the CDR3 is TGTGCCAGCAGTGAAGGTCCTAGCGGGAGGCAGTACTTC. It codes for CASSEGPSGRQYF.

This clonotype was detected ten times or more. The chain is built from TRBV7-2 and TRBJ2-1; D is unclear. The CDR3 is made up of 12 amino acids. Trimming left V 5 bases short and J 6 bases short, with 8 bases between. The germline CDR1 and CDR2 sequences are SGHTA and FQGNSA. Here the CDR3 reads CASSEPFNEQFF. The CDR3 region has the DNA TGTGCCAGCAGCGAGCCCTTCAATGAGCAGTTCTTC.

This clonotype was counted at least ten times. The V and J genes are TRBV19 and TRBJ2-5; D not certain. Trimming left V 1 base short and J 5 bases short, with 14 bases between. CDR1 and CDR2 from the germline V gene are LNHDA and SQIVND (reference sequence). The CDR3 consists of 15 residues. The CDR3 here is CASSIVGTPRETQYF. The CDR3 DNA follows: TGTGCCAGTAGTATAGTCGGCACTCCAAGGGAGACCCAGTACTTC.

V is TRBV5-1 and J is TRBJ2-2; TRBD1 agrees at 7 bases. V lost 7 bases and J lost 7; bases outside the gene matches: 7. The CDR3 length is 13 residues. Germline V CDR1 and CDR2: SGHRS, YFSETQ. In nucleotides, the CDR3 is TGCGCCAGCGGACAGGCGAGTGACGGGGAGCTGTTTTTT. It specifies CASGQASDGELFF.

With respect to this clonotype: The final CDR3 position lacks the conserved phenylalanine or tryptophan, pointing to a likely read error. The gene calls are TRBV28 and TRBJ1-1; D is uncertain. The CDR3 spans 15 residues. Germline CDR1 MDHEN, CDR2 SYDVKM. Trimming left V 6 bases short and J 0 bases short, with 14 bases between. DNA for the CDR3: TGTGCCAGCAGGACCCCTCTTACAGTGAACACTGAAGCTTTCTGT. This codes for CASRTPLTVNTEAFC.

In regard to this clonotype: Possible read error: a much larger clone is one base away. This rearrangement joins TRBV5-1 to TRBJ1-3, with 8 bases that match TRBD1. The length of the CDR3 is 16 residues. CDR1 is SGHRS and CDR2 is YFSETQ in the germline V gene. CDR3 DNA sequence: TGCGCCAGCAGCTTGGTAGGGACAGGTCCGGCGAACACCATATGTTTT. This encodes CASSLVGTGPANTICF. The whole variable domain, remainder taken from reference TRBV5-1 and TRBJ1-3, is KAGVTQTPRYLIKTRGQQVTLSCSPISGHRSVSWYQQTPGQGLQFLFEYFSETQRNKGNFPGRFSGRQFSNSRSEMNVSTLELGDSALYLCASSLVGTGPANTICFGEGSWLTVV.

The V and J genes are TRBV7-2 and TRBJ2-7; D gene unclear. The V and J ends lost 6 bases and 8 bases respectively, with 20 bases between them. The CDR3 sequence is 14 residues long. Per germline, CDR1 SGHTA and CDR2 FQGNSA. The CDR3 bases are TGTGCCAGCAGTCCGGAACTCAATCAGCCCCAGCAGTACTTC. Its protein is CASSPELNQPQQYF. Filled out from reference TRBV7-2 and TRBJ2-7, the complete variable domain reads GAGVSQSPSNKVTEKGKDVELRCDPISGHTALYWYRQSLGQGLEFLIYFQGNSAPDKSGLPSDRFSAERTGGSVSTLTIQRTQQEDSAVYLCASSPELNQPQQYFGPGTRLTVT.

This clonotype was detected ten times or more. The chain employs TRBV9 and TRBJ2-2; 7 bases align to TRBD2. The germline V gene has CDR1 SGDLS and CDR2 YYNGEE. The CDR3 has 16 amino acids. The V segment lost 6 bases and the J segment 2 bases; nucleotides outside the gene matches: 10. CDR3 protein: CASTAGSGINTGELFF. In DNA form, the CDR3 reads TGTGCCAGCACGGCGGGGAGCGGGATAAACACCGGGGAGCTGTTTTTT.

The chain couples TRBV20-1 to TRBJ1-2; no reliable D call. The CDR3 loop spans 12 amino acids. With 3 bases removed from V and 4 bases from J, the gap between germline ends came to 9 bases. From germline, CDR1 is DFQATT and CDR2 SNEGSKA (reference sequence). CDR3 in amino acids: CSASQDGYGYTF. CDR3 nucleotide sequence: TGCAGTGCTAGCCAGGATGGCTATGGCTACACCTTC.

Comment on this clonotype: The missing conserved phenylalanine or tryptophan at the end of this CDR3 makes a read error likely. The rearrangement uses TRBV7-3 and TRBJ1-5; a possible D gene is TRBD1 (5 bases). Germline CDR1 SGHTA, CDR2 FQGTGA. The CDR3 consists of 13 residues. V dropped 5 bases and J dropped 7 bases, with 12 bases sitting between them. Here the CDR3 DNA reads TGTGCCAGCAGCCAGGGCCAGGGCCAGCCCCAGCATTTA. Amino acid sequence: CASSQGQGQPQHL.

This sequence joins TRBV20-1 and TRBJ1-4; 7 nucleotides match TRBD1. Trimming removed 6 bases from V and 3 bases from J; junction bases left unmatched: 7. The germline V gene has CDR1 DFQATT and CDR2 SNEGSKA (reference sequence). The CDR3 runs 14 residues. For the CDR3, the DNA is TGCAGTGCAGGGGGCGAAGTGCCTAATGAAAAACTGTTTTTT. It codes for CSAGGEVPNEKLFF.

The chain has TRBV19 and TRBJ2-3, with a tentative D call TRBD2 (6 bases). The CDR3 contains 14 residues. Germline V lookup: CDR1 LNHDA, CDR2 SQIVND (reference sequence). Trimming pared 6 bases from V and 6 bases from J, leaving 16 bases between. The CDR3 loop reads CASRSPGEVDTQYF. CDR3 nucleotides: TGTGCCAGTAGATCCCCGGGGGAGGTCGATACGCAGTATTTT.

V gene TRBV28 combines with J gene TRBJ2-6; no clear D. Germline-derived CDR1 and CDR2 are MDHEN and SYDVKM. The CDR3 totals 13 residues. Trimming pared 4 bases from V and 3 bases from J, leaving 4 bases between. Here the CDR3 reads CASSCGGANVLTF. The CDR3 region has the DNA TGTGCCAGCAGTTGTGGTGGGGCCAACGTCCTGACTTTC.

This clonotype was counted ten times or more. The V and J genes are TRBV5-6 and TRBJ2-1; TRBD2 matches at 11 bases. CDR3 size: 16 residues. The V segment lost 0 bases and the J segment 6 bases; nucleotides outside the gene matches: 5. Germline V gene sequence: CDR1 SGHDT, CDR2 YYEEEE. The CDR3 is CASSLVLLAGVNEQFF. Written as DNA, the CDR3 is TGTGCCAGCAGCTTGGTCCTACTAGCGGGAGTCAATGAGCAGTTCTTC.

Concerning this clonotype: This may be a read error: a much more frequent sequence differs by one nucleotide. The chain carries TRBV28 and TRBJ1-2; D is unresolved. Germline CDR1 MDHEN, CDR2 SYDVKM. This CDR3 region has 14 residues. The CDR3 region has the DNA TGTGCCAACAGTTTATTCTCGGGAGGTGATGGCTACACCTTC. Protein product: CANSLFSGGDGYTF.

Many counts were recorded for this clonotype. V and J are TRBV12-3 or TRBV12-4 and TRBJ2-7, with D unclear. The CDR3 extends over 13 amino acids. V lost 0 bases to trimming and J lost 6 bases, with 9 bases between them. CDR3 loop: CASSLARSSEQYF. DNA of the CDR3: TGTGCCAGCAGTTTAGCGCGTAGCTCCGAGCAGTACTTC.

The table lists this clonotype with many counts. The V call is TRBV12-1, the J call TRBJ1-1; the table assigns TRBD1, which was not confirmed against the DNA. TRBV12-1 constitutes a pseudogene. The CDR3 is 14 residues long. The CDR3 is CASSPRDKNTEAFF. The CDR3 region has the DNA TGTGCCAGCAGCCCCCGGGACAAGAACACTGAAGCTTTCTTT.

This chain uses TRBV9 with TRBJ1-2, with a weak D call TRBD1 (5 bases). Trimming left V 0 bases short and J 7 bases short, with 16 bases between. Looked up from germline, CDR1 is SGDLS and CDR2 is YYNGEE. The CDR3 is made up of 15 amino acids. The CDR3 DNA sequence: TGTGCCAGCAGCGTAGACCGGGGCGGGACGGGTGGCTACACCTTC. Translated: CASSVDRGGTGGYTF.

This chain links TRBV9 with TRBJ2-2, with 7 bases identical to TRBD2. The CDR3 is 14 residues long. Germline V gene sequence: CDR1 SGDLS, CDR2 YYNGEE. With V trimmed by 1 base and J by 8 bases, 5 bases remained unmatched. Here the CDR3 reads CASSVSGNGGELFF. The CDR3 DNA follows: TGTGCCAGCAGCGTAAGCGGGAACGGAGGGGAGCTGTTTTTT. The whole variable domain, filled in from reference TRBV9 and TRBJ2-2, reads DSGVTQTPKHLITATGQRVTLRCSPRSGDLSVYWYQQSLDQGLQFLIQYYNGEERAKGNILERFSAQQFPDLHSELNLSSLELGDSALYFCASSVSGNGGELFFGEGSRLTVL.

Ten or more counts support this clonotype. V is TRBV20-1 and J is TRBJ2-7, with a tentative D call TRBD2 (6 bases). CDR3 length: 15 residues. V lost 3 bases and J lost 4, with 19 bases in between. The germline gives CDR1 DFQATT, CDR2 SNEGSKA (reference sequence). CDR3 region: CSARDRGGVHYEQYF. For the CDR3, the DNA is TGCAGTGCTAGGGACCGGGGCGGGGTCCATTACGAGCAGTACTTC.

This clonotype was counted ten times or more. CDR3 sequence reads: CASSLAGGLSGELFF. The CDR3 DNA is TGTGCCAGCAGCTTAGCAGGGGGACTCTCCGGGGAGCTGTTTTTT. The gene calls are TRBV7-9 and TRBJ2-2; either TRBD1 or TRBD2 may supply D (6 bases each). The V gene lost 0 bases and the J gene lost 6 bases, with 11 bases spanning the gap. The length of the CDR3 is 15 residues. CDR1 and CDR2 from the germline V gene are SEHNR and FQNEAQ (reference sequence).

The table lists this clonotype with many counts. The V gene is TRBV9, the J gene TRBJ1-1, with 9 bases that match TRBD1. The CDR3 spans 17 residues. The trim removed 4 bases at V and 1 base at J, leaving 11 bases unmatched. Germline CDR1 is SGDLS and CDR2 is YYNGEE. CDR3 sequence reads: CASSPEGQGWRNTEAFF. In nucleotides, the CDR3 is TGTGCCAGCAGCCCAGAGGGACAGGGATGGAGGAACACTGAAGCTTTCTTT.

This clonotype was found many times. The chain combines TRBV9 with TRBJ2-6; 8 bases are shared with TRBD1. V shed 4 bases and J 3 bases; nucleotides not matched to a gene: 9. CDR3 length equals 17 residues. Germline assignment: CDR1 SGDLS and CDR2 YYNGEE. The CDR3 DNA sequence: TGTGCCAGCAGCACGGACAGGGTCTCGAGTGGGGCCAACGTCCTGACTTTC. It yields the protein CASSTDRVSSGANVLTF.

This clonotype was observed many times. The DNA of the CDR3 is TGCAGCGCGACCCGGGGGACAGATACGCAGTATTTT. This sequence encodes CSATRGTDTQYF. The rearrangement links TRBV20-1 to TRBJ2-3; tentatively, D is TRBD2 (6 bases). Per germline, CDR1 DFQATT and CDR2 SNEGSKA (reference sequence). This CDR3 region has 12 residues.